This passage covers 17 T cell receptor beta chains from one sample sequenced in a study of Siglec-9 on CD8 T cells in melanoma. Clones were sequenced by immunoSEQ multiplex PCR, and TCRdb holds only the in-frame ones, with some missing. The sample contains about 36,000 clones, approximately 84% of which appear only once. Sequencing was carried out using Siglec-9- CD8+ T cells sorted from blood. The receptors here all came from a human donor in good health.

This rearrangement joins TRBV11-1 to TRBJ2-1; D perhaps matches TRBD1 (7 bases). Germline-derived CDR1 and CDR2 are SGHAT and FQDESV (reference sequence). CDR3 length: 14 amino acids. Trimming stripped 7 bases from V and 8 bases from J, with 18 bases between. This chain's CDR3 is CASIGGGYNYEQFF. The CDR3 DNA is TGTGCCAGCATTGGAGGGGGCTATAACTATGAGCAGTTCTTC.

The chain employs TRBV10-3 and TRBJ2-1, with 14 bases fitting TRBD2. The CDR3 has 13 amino acids. Per germline, CDR1 ENHRY and CDR2 SYGVKD. Unmatched junction bases numbered 5, after V lost 5 bases and J lost 14 bases. The CDR3 loop reads CAISRLAGGREFF. CDR3 DNA: TGTGCCATCAGTCGACTAGCGGGAGGGCGGGAGTTCTTC.

V and J are TRBV7-9 and TRBJ2-1; TRBD1 might be the D (5 bases). V lost 6 bases to trimming and J lost 4 bases, with 10 bases between them. The germline V gene encodes CDR1 SEHNR and CDR2 FQNEAQ (reference sequence). The CDR3 has 13 amino acids. The CDR3 DNA reads TGTGCCAGCAGACCTACAGGATACAATGAGCAGTTCTTC. Protein: CASRPTGYNEQFF.

The V and J genes are TRBV27 and TRBJ2-7; unclear D gene. The CDR3 is 13 amino acids. Trimming removed 0 bases at V and 3 bases at J, with 6 bases between. Germline V gene data show CDR1 as MNHEY and CDR2 as SMNVEV (reference sequence). CDR3 bases: TGTGCCAGCAGTTTATCGGCAAACTACGAGCAGTACTTC. As protein: CASSLSANYEQYF.

This clone was observed once. CDR3 DNA sequence: TGTGCCAGCAGCCAAGGAGGACTGCCCTACGAGCAGTACTTC. It encodes CASSQGGLPYEQYF. V gene TRBV14 combines with J gene TRBJ2-7, with D perhaps TRBD2 (5 bases). Trimming removed 1 base from V and 2 bases from J, with 9 bases in between. Germline V lookup: CDR1 SGHDN, CDR2 FVKESK. The CDR3 consists of 14 residues.

The CDR3 sequence is CASSMGADEGELNEQFF. The CDR3, as DNA: TGTGCCAGTAGTATGGGGGCCGATGAGGGAGAGTTAAATGAGCAGTTCTTC. The V call is TRBV19, the J call TRBJ2-1; perhaps TRBD1 as D (6 bases). The CDR3 runs 17 residues. Between the trimmed V and J ends, which lost 3 bases and 7 bases, there was a span of 22 bases. Per the germline V gene, CDR1 is LNHDA and CDR2 is SQIVND (reference sequence).

The CDR3 nucleotides are TGTGCCAGCACCCAAGCAGCGGAGAATGTTTACAATGAGCAGTTCTTC. The encoded protein is CASTQAAENVYNEQFF. The chain has TRBV28 and TRBJ2-1, with D possibly TRBD2 on 5 matching bases. Trimming took 7 bases from V and 4 from J, leaving 20 bases between them. The CDR3 loop spans 16 amino acids. The germline V gene has CDR1 MDHEN and CDR2 SYDVKM.

The genes are TRBV28 and TRBJ1-5; D gene uncertain. Trimming shortened V by 2 bases and J by 1 base, and 9 bases separated the two germline ends. CDR1 is MDHEN, CDR2 SYDVKM, per germline. The CDR3 consists of 15 residues. The CDR3 DNA reads TGTGCCAGCAGTTTACGGGTTGCGAGCAATCAGCCCCAGCATTTT. This encodes CASSLRVASNQPQHF.

V is TRBV6-1 and J is TRBJ2-5; D unresolved. This CDR3 comprises 15 residues. The germline gives CDR1 MNHNS, CDR2 SASEGT. Trimming removed 2 bases from V and 0 bases from J, with 10 bases in between. DNA for the CDR3: TGTGCCAGCAGTGAAACATTAGAGTACCAAGAGACCCAGTACTTC. It is translated as CASSETLEYQETQYF.

The J gene is TRBJ2-2, the V gene TRBV30; D ambiguous. The CDR3 has 12 amino acids. Deletions cut 1 base from V and 6 bases from J, with 6 bases between. CDR1 is GTSNPN, CDR2 SVGIG, per germline (reference sequence). CDR3 region: CAWSEIPGELFF. The CDR3 DNA is TGTGCCTGGAGTGAAATACCCGGGGAGCTGTTTTTT.

The rearrangement uses TRBV2 and TRBJ1-4; no reliable D call. V dropped 4 bases and J dropped 1 base, with 16 bases sitting between them. Germline values: CDR1 SNHLY, CDR2 FYNNEI. The CDR3 runs 17 residues. This CDR3 is CASSAPESPETNEKLFF. Written as DNA, the CDR3 is TGTGCCAGCAGTGCCCCCGAAAGTCCCGAAACTAATGAAAAACTGTTTTTT.

The chain's CDR3 is CAWTGGKSNQPQHF. The CDR3 bases are TGTGCCTGGACGGGGGGGAAGAGCAATCAGCCCCAGCATTTT. The chain joins TRBV30 to TRBJ1-5, with a tentative D call TRBD1 (5 bases). Trimming took 4 bases from V and 1 from J, leaving 11 bases between them. The CDR3 sequence is 14 residues long. In germline, CDR1 is GTSNPN, CDR2 SVGIG (reference sequence).

This clone was observed a single time. V is TRBV19 and J is TRBJ2-5; D is unresolved. The V end lost 3 bases, the J end lost 1 base, and 15 bases lay between the germline ends. The CDR3 totals 16 residues. Per the germline V gene, CDR1 is LNHDA and CDR2 is SQIVND (reference sequence). CDR3 sequence reads: CASSIRLAGIQETQYF. The CDR3 nucleotides are TGTGCCAGTAGTATTAGGCTGGCAGGAATCCAAGAGACCCAGTACTTC.

This clone turned up a few times. Additional DNA sequences in this sample encode the identical CDR3. The chain uses TRBV27 and TRBJ1-5; no reliable D call. Germline CDR1 reads MNHEY; CDR2 reads SMNVEV (reference sequence). Trimming stripped 0 bases from V and 2 bases from J, with 2 bases between. This CDR3 has 13 residues. The CDR3 nucleotides read TGTGCCAGCAGTTTATCGGGCAATCAGCCCCAGCATTTT. Its translation: CASSLSGNQPQHF.

This sequence joins TRBV19 and TRBJ2-2; D gene uncertain. Germline CDR1 is LNHDA and CDR2 is SQIVND (reference sequence). This CDR3 has 13 residues. V dropped 5 bases and J dropped 0 bases, with 4 bases sitting between them. The CDR3 spells CASSVANTGELFF. DNA of the CDR3: TGTGCCAGTAGTGTTGCGAACACCGGGGAGCTGTTTTTT.

This clone was recorded only once. V and J are TRBV11-1 and TRBJ2-7; 7 bases are a match to TRBD1. In germline, CDR1 is SGHAT, CDR2 FQDESV (reference sequence). V dropped 2 bases and J dropped 1; count of bases not matched to a gene: 5. This CDR3 spans 15 amino acids. This CDR3 is CASSLNRGQSYEQYF. The CDR3 DNA reads TGTGCCAGCAGCTTAAACAGGGGACAGTCCTACGAGCAGTACTTC. The full variable domain, in which reference TRBV11-1 and TRBJ2-7 provide the parts outside the CDR3, is EAEVAQSPRYKITEKSQAVAFWCDPISGHATLYWYRQILGQGPELLVQFQDESVVDDSQLPKDRFSAERLKGVDSTLKIQPAELGDSAMYLCASSLNRGQSYEQYFGPGTRLTVT.

The rearrangement links TRBV7-9 to TRBJ2-3, with 11 bases that match TRBD2. CDR1 is SEHNR, CDR2 FQNEAQ, per germline (reference sequence). With V trimmed by 5 bases and J by 5 bases, 6 bases remained unmatched. The CDR3 length is 15 residues. DNA of the CDR3: TGTGCCAGCAGCCATAGCGGGAGGGCCGGAGATACGCAGTATTTT. Its protein product is CASSHSGRAGDTQYF.